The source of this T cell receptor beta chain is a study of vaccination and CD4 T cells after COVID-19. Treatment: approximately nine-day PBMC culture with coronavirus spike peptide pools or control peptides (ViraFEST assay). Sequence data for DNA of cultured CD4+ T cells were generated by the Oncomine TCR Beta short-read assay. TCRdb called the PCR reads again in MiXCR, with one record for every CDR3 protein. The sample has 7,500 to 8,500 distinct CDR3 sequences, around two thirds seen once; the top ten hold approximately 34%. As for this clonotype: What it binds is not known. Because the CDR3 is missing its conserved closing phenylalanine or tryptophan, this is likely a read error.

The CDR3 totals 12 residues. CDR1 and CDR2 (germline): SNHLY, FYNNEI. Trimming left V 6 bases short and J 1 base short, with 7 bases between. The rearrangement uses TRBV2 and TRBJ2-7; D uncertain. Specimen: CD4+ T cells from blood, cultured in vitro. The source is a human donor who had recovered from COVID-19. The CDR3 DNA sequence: TGTGCCAGCAGCGTAGGGTCCTACGAGCAGTACTCC. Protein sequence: CASSVGSYEQYS.